The 24 T cell receptor beta chains below come from one sample, sequenced in a study of T cell changes during pregnancy in multiple sclerosis. This table comes from immunoSEQ multiplex PCR, and its TCRdb copy is limited to in-frame clones, with some not included. The repertoire includes tens of thousands of clones, just over 90% of them detected once, and under 1.5% sits in the top ten. The input for sequencing was peripheral blood, taken before pregnancy. The receptor set was obtained from a female donor with multiple sclerosis, enrolled in a pregnancy study.

V is TRBV5-6 and J is TRBJ2-2; possibly TRBD1 for D (5 bases). V was clipped by 2 bases and J by 2 bases, with 10 bases between them. The CDR3 is 15 residues long. Germline values: CDR1 SGHDT, CDR2 YYEEEE. CDR3 region: CASSFRTQNTGELFF. CDR3 nucleotide sequence: TGTGCCAGCAGCTTTCGGACACAAAACACCGGGGAGCTGTTTTTT. The entire variable domain, with the rest obtained from reference TRBV5-6 and TRBJ2-2, is as follows: DAGVTQSPTHLIKTRGQQVTLRCSPKSGHDTVSWYQQALGQGPQFIFQYYEEEERQRGNFPDRFSGHQFPNYSSELNVNALLLGDSALYLCASSFRTQNTGELFFGEGSRLTVL.

V and J are TRBV19 and TRBJ1-2; the D is unclear. Between the trimmed V and J ends, which lost 3 bases and 10 bases, there was a span of 18 bases. CDR1 is LNHDA, CDR2 SQIVND, per germline (reference sequence). There are 14 residues in the CDR3. CDR3 amino acids: CASSMKERLASYTF. CDR3 DNA: TGTGCCAGTAGTATGAAAGAGAGGCTCGCGTCCTACACCTTC.

CDR3 DNA: TGTGCCAGCAGCTCTAGCGGGCGGGCAGATACGCAGTATTTT. Residues: CASSSSGRADTQYF. This chain connects TRBV9 to TRBJ2-3; TRBD2 agrees at 8 bases. V shed 4 bases and J 4 bases; nucleotides not matched to a gene: 5. Germline loops: CDR1 SGDLS, CDR2 YYNGEE. The CDR3 is made up of 14 amino acids.

The V and J genes are TRBV18 and TRBJ2-5; no clear D gene. This CDR3 comprises 13 residues. Trimming pared 3 bases from V and 4 bases from J, leaving 9 bases between. Germline CDR1 and CDR2: KGHSH and LQKENI. The CDR3, as DNA: TGTGCCAGCTCACCCTCGACGGGAGAGACCCAGTACTTC. This sequence encodes CASSPSTGETQYF.

The chain employs TRBV9 and TRBJ2-5; D may be TRBD2 (7 bases). The V gene's germline CDR1 is SGDLS and CDR2 YYNGEE. The CDR3 is made up of 15 amino acids. With 1 base removed from V and 1 base from J, the gap between germline ends came to 11 bases. The CDR3 spells CASSVRGAPQETQYF. The CDR3 bases are TGTGCCAGCAGCGTACGGGGGGCCCCCCAAGAGACCCAGTACTTC.

The chain uses TRBV5-1 and TRBJ2-3, with 7 bases identical to TRBD2. The CDR3 totals 16 residues. Trimming cost V 0 bases and J 1 base; bases outside gene matches: 5. Germline loops: CDR1 SGHRS, CDR2 YFSETQ. The CDR3 DNA follows: TGCGCCAGCAGCTTGGGGGCCCGGGGGGGCACAGATACGCAGTATTTT. Residues: CASSLGARGGTDTQYF.

The genes are TRBV5-6 and TRBJ1-5; D is uncertain. V shed 2 bases and J shed 4 bases, with 4 bases lying between them. This CDR3 has 12 amino acids. CDR1 and CDR2 from the germline V gene are SGHDT and YYEEEE. The CDR3, as DNA: TGTGCCAGCAGCTTCCTAAATCAGCCCCAGCATTTT. Translation: CASSFLNQPQHF.

The V call is TRBV5-1, the J call TRBJ1-1, with 9 positions matching TRBD1. Germline-derived CDR1 and CDR2 are SGHRS and YFSETQ. J was trimmed by 4 bases and V by 4 bases; bases with no gene match: 11. The CDR3 contains 16 residues. The DNA of the CDR3 is TGCGCCAGCAGCCCGACCGGGACAGGGTTGGTCACTGAAGCTTTCTTT. Translation: CASSPTGTGLVTEAFF.

This rearrangement joins TRBV10-3 to TRBJ2-2; the match to TRBD1 covers 7 bases. The length of the CDR3 is 14 residues. The germline CDR1 and CDR2 sequences are ENHRY and SYGVKD. The V and J ends lost 6 bases and 4 bases, in that order; junction bases with no gene match: 5. In DNA, the CDR3 is TGTGCCATCAGCCACAGGGGTAGCACCGGGGAGCTGTTTTTT. This sequence encodes CAISHRGSTGELFF.

The rearrangement uses TRBV19 and TRBJ2-5, with D hard to call. CDR3 size: 15 residues. The germline V gene has CDR1 LNHDA and CDR2 SQIVND (reference sequence). The V end was cut by 4 bases, the J end by 5 bases, with 17 bases between. CDR3 amino acids: CASSTALNVRETQYF. The CDR3 nucleotides are TGTGCCAGTAGTACCGCTTTGAACGTCCGGGAGACCCAGTACTTC.

The genes are TRBV25-1 and TRBJ1-3; 8 nucleotides align to TRBD1. The germline CDR1 and CDR2 sequences are MGHDK and SYGVNS. This CDR3 has 16 residues. The V and J ends lost 1 base and 3 bases, in that order; junction bases with no gene match: 5. CDR3 residues: CASSELTGALGNTIYF. CDR3 in DNA: TGTGCCAGCAGTGAATTGACAGGGGCGCTTGGAAACACCATATATTTT.

This chain joins TRBV5-6 and TRBJ2-1; D possibly corresponds to TRBD2 (6 bases). This CDR3 contains 15 residues. The V end lost 2 bases, the J end lost 5 bases, and 14 bases lay between the germline ends. Germline CDR1 is SGHDT and CDR2 is YYEEEE. The DNA of the CDR3 is TGTGCCAGCAGCTTTCCGGGGGTCAGGAACAATGAGCAGTTCTTC. This encodes CASSFPGVRNNEQFF.

This chain connects TRBV19 to TRBJ2-5; D is perhaps TRBD1 (7 bases). Germline V gives CDR1 LNHDA, CDR2 SQIVND (reference sequence). Deletions cut 4 bases from V and 5 bases from J, with 14 bases between. This CDR3 has 14 amino acids. The CDR3, as DNA: TGTGCCAGTAGTACAGGGGGGCCTTGGGAGACCCAGTACTTC. Translation gives CASSTGGPWETQYF.

The chain links TRBV6-6 to TRBJ2-5; 10 bases align to TRBD1. The CDR3 length is 14 residues. Losses at the gene ends were 6 bases for V and 5 bases for J; bases not matched to a gene: 6. Germline assignment: CDR1 MNHNY and CDR2 SVGAGI (reference sequence). The CDR3 is CASRGQGLGETQYF. The CDR3 DNA is TGTGCCAGCAGGGGACAGGGGTTAGGGGAGACCCAGTACTTC.

This clone has just one count. The chain has TRBV11-2 and TRBJ2-7; the D gene is possibly TRBD1 (6 bases). CDR1 and CDR2 from the germline V gene are SGHAT and FQNNGV. V was shortened by 3 bases and J by 4 bases, with 13 bases between the two germline ends. This CDR3 has 14 residues. In nucleotides, the CDR3 is TGTGCCAGCAGCTTTGCCAGGGGCCCTTACGAGCAGTACTTC. Protein sequence: CASSFARGPYEQYF.

The rearrangement uses TRBV9 and TRBJ2-1, with TRBD2 matching over 10 bases. Trimming removed 4 bases from V and 2 bases from J; junction bases left unmatched: 6. The CDR3 contains 16 residues. The V gene's germline CDR1 is SGDLS and CDR2 YYNGEE. CDR3 bases: TGTGCCAGCAGCCCCAGTAGCGGGGGGCCCTACAATGAGCAGTTCTTC. Amino acids: CASSPSSGGPYNEQFF.

The V gene is TRBV21-1, the J gene TRBJ1-6. TRBV21-1 is a pseudogene segment. The CDR3 runs 15 residues. CDR3 amino acids: CASSKGRAYNSPLHF. In DNA, the CDR3 is TGTGCCAGCAGCAAAGGGAGGGCCTATAATTCACCCCTCCACTTT.

This clone appeared once. The V call is TRBV18, the J call TRBJ1-5; 9 bases fit TRBD1. This CDR3 is built from 15 residues. The germline CDR1 and CDR2 sequences are KGHSH and LQKENI. V was clipped by 6 bases and J by 0 bases; unmatched bases: 3. In nucleotides, the CDR3 is TGTGCCAGCTCGGAACAGGGGGCTAGCAATCAGCCCCAGCATTTT. It yields the protein CASSEQGASNQPQHF.

In nucleotides, the CDR3 is TGTGCCAGCAGTGAAGATGTGGGGGGAGCTTTCTTT. Its protein is CASSEDVGGAFF. The V call is TRBV6-1, the J call TRBJ1-1; tentatively, D is TRBD1 (5 bases). CDR1 MNHNS and CDR2 SASEGT come from the germline V gene. The CDR3 is made up of 12 amino acids. The V end lost 1 base, the J end lost 10 bases, and 10 bases lay between the germline ends.

V and J are TRBV9 and TRBJ1-5; tentative D call: TRBD1 (6 bases). Germline CDR1 reads SGDLS; CDR2 reads YYNGEE. The CDR3 totals 13 residues. V lost 1 base, J lost 7 bases, and 9 bases lay in between. CDR3 sequence reads: CASSVQGLQPQHF. DNA for the CDR3: TGTGCCAGCAGCGTACAGGGGTTGCAGCCCCAGCATTTT. Complete variable domain (other parts from reference TRBV9 and TRBJ1-5): DSGVTQTPKHLITATGQRVTLRCSPRSGDLSVYWYQQSLDQGLQFLIQYYNGEERAKGNILERFSAQQFPDLHSELNLSSLELGDSALYFCASSVQGLQPQHFGDGTRLSIL.

The rearrangement joins TRBV5-1 to TRBJ2-3, with 9 bases that match TRBD2. This CDR3 is built from 15 residues. CDR1 SGHRS and CDR2 YFSETQ come from the germline V gene. The ends lost 3 bases at V and 3 bases at J; junction bases unmatched: 5. The CDR3 protein is CASSSAGGRTDTQYF. The DNA of the CDR3 is TGCGCCAGCAGCTCCGCGGGGGGGCGGACAGATACGCAGTATTTT. The full variable domain, rest sourced from reference TRBV5-1 and TRBJ2-3, is KAGVTQTPRYLIKTRGQQVTLSCSPISGHRSVSWYQQTPGQGLQFLFEYFSETQRNKGNFPGRFSGRQFSNSRSEMNVSTLELGDSALYLCASSSAGGRTDTQYFGPGTRLTVL.

As concerns this clone: A junction boundary mismatches the germline segment, possibly from a read error. J is TRBJ1-3 and V is TRBV11-3, with D possibly matching TRBD1 (6 bases). This CDR3 has 13 residues. Germline CDR1 and CDR2: SGHNT and YENEEA. CDR3 DNA: TGTGCCAGCAGCCTAGACAGGGGAAACACCATATATTTT. Its translation is CASSLDRGNTIYF.

The gene calls are TRBV6-5 and TRBJ1-1; possible D gene TRBD1, 5 bases. The CDR3 is 14 residues long. V dropped 5 bases and J dropped 0 bases, with 10 bases sitting between them. Germline CDR1 reads MNHEY; CDR2 reads SVGAGI. The CDR3 DNA reads as TGTGCCAGCAGTAACGGGGGGGTGAACACTGAAGCTTTCTTT. The encoded protein is CASSNGGVNTEAFF.

The chain links TRBV5-4 to TRBJ1-6; D may be TRBD1 (6 bases). This CDR3 comprises 16 residues. CDR1 SGHNT and CDR2 YYREEE come from the germline V gene (reference sequence). V lost 4 bases, J lost 10 bases, and 21 bases lay in between. The CDR3 protein is CASSTDRRGARSPLHF. The CDR3, as DNA: TGTGCCAGCAGCACCGACAGGCGTGGGGCCCGGTCACCCCTCCACTTT.